The source of this T cell receptor (beta chain) is a study of blood T cell repertoires in COVID-19. Across the study: The analysed material was cDNA or gDNA that came from T cells, B-cell-depleted T cells, or PBMCs.

Enrolment of Seattle patients took place during active infection, and they were followed longitudinally. As originally analysed: Reference gene primer amplification gave nucleated cell count estimates. Produced via immunoSEQ multiplex PCR; TCRdb's table is partial and in-frame only. V and J calls and clone size are given by that table; D and trimming were obtained from the DNA. The repertoire holds some 300,000 clones, with approximately 86% as singletons. The sequence was obtained from a woman between 65 and 79 years old with COVID-19, enrolled during active disease. The sequencing input was peripheral blood.

The CDR3 DNA is TGTGCCAGCAGTTTGAGCGGGGGGGTTATATATGAGCAGTTCTTC. Its translation: CASSLSGGVIYEQFF. The chain combines TRBV27 with TRBJ2-1; 10 bases match TRBD2. V lost 3 bases and J lost 8; bases outside the gene matches: 7. Germline V gene data show CDR1 as MNHEY and CDR2 as SMNVEV (reference sequence). CDR3 length: 15 residues.